Below are 5 T cell receptor beta chains sequenced from a single sample in a study of blood T cell repertoires in COVID-19. TCRdb keeps only in-frame clones here, not all; method: immunoSEQ multiplex PCR. The table records more than 200,000 clones, roughly 84% of them present only once. The specimen sequenced was peripheral blood. The receptor set was obtained from a man between 40 and 49 years old with acute or convalescent COVID-19.

The V gene is TRBV7-8, the J gene TRBJ1-4, with a tentative D call TRBD1 (5 bases). Trimming shortened V by 2 bases and J by 4 bases, and 11 bases separated the two germline ends. The CDR3 covers 15 residues. In germline, CDR1 is SGHVS, CDR2 FQNEAQ. For the CDR3, the DNA is TGTGCCAGCAGCTTAACTGACAGTAGTAATGAAAAACTGTTTTTT. Its protein is CASSLTDSSNEKLFF. Drawing the rest from reference TRBV7-8 and TRBJ1-4, the complete variable domain is GAGVSQSPRYKVAKRGQDVALRCDPISGHVSLFWYQQALGQGPEFLTYFQNEAQLDKSGLPSDRFFAERPEGSVSTLKIQRTQQEDSAVYLCASSLTDSSNEKLFFGSGTQLSVL.

The chain has TRBV15 and TRBJ1-1; 10 nucleotides line up with TRBD1. Germline V gene sequence: CDR1 LNHNV, CDR2 YYDKDF (reference sequence). This CDR3 spans 15 amino acids. V trimming: 2 bases; J trimming: 3 bases; junction bases outside the gene matches: 3. The CDR3 protein is CATSRPGQGDTEAFF. CDR3 nucleotide sequence: TGTGCCACCAGCAGACCAGGACAGGGGGACACTGAAGCTTTCTTT.

The chain carries TRBV7-9 and TRBJ1-1; 9 positions match TRBD1. This CDR3 has 14 amino acids. Germline CDR1 and CDR2: SEHNR and FQNEAQ (reference sequence). The V segment lost 5 bases and the J segment 1 base; nucleotides outside the gene matches: 2. The CDR3 coding sequence is TGTGCCAGCAGCCCACAGGGGGCGAACACTGAAGCTTTCTTT. It is translated as CASSPQGANTEAFF.

The V and J genes are TRBV6-5 and TRBJ2-6; 8 bases line up with TRBD2. CDR1 and CDR2 (germline): MNHEY, SVGAGI. The CDR3 sequence is 15 residues long. The trim removed 7 bases at V and 3 bases at J, leaving 5 bases unmatched. The CDR3 DNA sequence: TGTGCCAGCAAGCGGGGGTCGAGTGGGGCCAACGTCCTGACTTTC. It encodes CASKRGSSGANVLTF.

This chain joins TRBV5-1 and TRBJ2-5; no clear D gene. V shed 3 bases and J shed 4 bases, with 13 bases lying between them. Germline loops: CDR1 SGHRS, CDR2 YFSETQ. The CDR3 contains 14 residues. This CDR3 reads CASSSPMAGETQYF. In DNA form, the CDR3 reads TGCGCCAGCAGCTCCCCAATGGCTGGAGAGACCCAGTACTTC.